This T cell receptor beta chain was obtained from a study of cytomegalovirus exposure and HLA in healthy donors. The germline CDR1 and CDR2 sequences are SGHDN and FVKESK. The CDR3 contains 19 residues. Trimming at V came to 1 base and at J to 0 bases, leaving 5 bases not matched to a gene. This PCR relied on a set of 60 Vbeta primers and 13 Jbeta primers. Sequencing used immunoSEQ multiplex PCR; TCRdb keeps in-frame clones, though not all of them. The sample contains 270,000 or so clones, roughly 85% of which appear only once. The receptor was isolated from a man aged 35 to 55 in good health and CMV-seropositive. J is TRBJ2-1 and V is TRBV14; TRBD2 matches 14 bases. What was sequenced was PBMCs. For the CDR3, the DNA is TGTGCCAGCAGCCAAGTTCGACTAGCGGGAGGGAACTCCTACAATGAGCAGTTCTTC. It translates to CASSQVRLAGGNSYNEQFF.